This T cell receptor (beta chain) came from a study of CD8 T cells in ankylosing spondylitis. Overall study findings and caveats: The study identified a TCR beta motif of seven or eight highly homologous variants that appeared characteristic of ankylosing spondylitis blood. As reported, disease-linked clones showed significant enrichment in matched ankylosing spondylitis synovial fluid. Disease-linked clones were CD8+ and relatively rare in peripheral blood. Some of the motif variants had earlier been found in reactive arthritis patients' fluid and blood.

One entry per CDR3 protein, called by TCRdb with MiXCR from the 5' RACE reads. Of 250,000 to 350,000 distinct CDR3 sequences in the sample, roughly 20% were seen once. The table lists this clonotype with a few counts. Antigen specificity is unknown. The CDR3 consists of 15 residues. From germline, CDR1 is DFQATT and CDR2 SNEGSKA (reference sequence). Trimming cost V 6 bases and J 4 bases, with 20 bases left between them. The chain is built from TRBV20-1 and TRBJ2-3; weak D call: TRBD2 (5 bases). The source material was blood, either unsorted or a sorted T cell fraction (not recorded which). This TCR was recovered from a female donor with ankylosing spondylitis or in good health (not recorded which). The CDR3: CSAGNLGLVSDTQYF. The DNA for the CDR3 is TGCAGTGCGGGTAACCTAGGACTCGTCTCAGATACGCAGTATTTT.